This TCR beta chain was documented in a study of blood T cell repertoires in COVID-19. Looking at the study overall: Samples of COVID-19 (acute and convalescent) were obtained from the United States, Italy and Spain.

Assay: immunoSEQ multiplex PCR; the TCRdb copy retains only in-frame clones and omits some. Counted here are 110,000 to 150,000 clones, 75% to 90% occurring once; the ten biggest clones make up 3.5% to 5%. V shed 4 bases and J shed 5 bases, with 21 bases lying between them. CDR3 size: 16 residues. From germline, CDR1 is ENHRY and CDR2 SYGVKD. This clone was observed a few times. V and J are TRBV10-3 and TRBJ2-7; maybe TRBD2 (6 bases). The material sequenced was peripheral blood. This TCR was sampled from a woman over 75 with acute or convalescent COVID-19. The CDR3, as DNA: TGTGCCATCAGTGGCCCCCCCCCGGCGGGACGCAACGAGCAGTACTTC. As protein: CAISGPPPAGRNEQYF.